One T cell receptor (beta chain) is described in this entry. This specimen belongs to a study of blood T cell repertoires in COVID-19. Study as a whole: Sites in the United States, Italy and Spain provided acute and convalescent COVID-19 samples. T cells, B-cell-depleted T cells, or PBMCs supplied cDNA or gDNA.

Original handling: Scientists estimated how many nucleated cells there were by amplifying reference gene primers. Clones were read by immunoSEQ multiplex PCR, and TCRdb kept only the in-frame ones, dropping some. Clone size and V and J calls were adopted from that table, with D and trimming inferred from the DNA. The profile shows about 230,000 clones, around four fifths of them singletons. The V gene end was trimmed by 5 bases and the J gene end by 0 bases; junction bases not matched to a gene: 9. The germline CDR1 and CDR2 sequences are SGHVS and FNYEAQ. The CDR3 totals 16 residues. This sequence originates from a middle-aged man with acute or convalescent COVID-19. V is TRBV7-6 and J is TRBJ1-1, with 7 bases that match TRBD1. The sequencing input was peripheral blood. CDR3: CASSVQGWGVNTEAFF. The CDR3 DNA is TGTGCCAGCAGCGTACAGGGGTGGGGGGTGAACACTGAAGCTTTCTTT. Supplemented by reference TRBV7-6 and TRBJ1-1, the full variable domain reads GAGVSQSPRYKVTKRGQDVALRCDPISGHVSLYWYRQALGQGPEFLTYFNYEAQQDKSGLPNDRFSAERPEGSISTLTIQRTEQRDSAMYRCASSVQGWGVNTEAFFGQGTRLTVV.